The clone carrying this T cell receptor beta chain was counted many times. The antigen is undetermined. Trimming shortened V by 2 bases and J by 3 bases, and 19 bases separated the two germline ends. The CDR3 sequence is 17 residues long. CDR1 and CDR2 (germline): SEHNR, FQNEAQ (reference sequence). TCRdb passed the PCR reads through MiXCR, listing each CDR3 protein once. Of just under 65,000 distinct CDR3 sequences in the sample, about a sixth were seen once. The data derive from a study of molecular identifiers for immune sequencing clone quantification. Study results and limitations: Because of identical TCR molecules sharing a barcode, sizes of highly expanded clones could be underestimated.

The sample consisted of naive CD8+ T cells from blood, with Jurkat cell RNA spiked in. Documented subset: FACS-sorted CD8+CD4-CCR7+CD45RA+ naive T cells. The chain recombines TRBV7-9 with TRBJ1-2, with a weak D call TRBD1 (5 bases). The origin of this receptor is a human donor in good health. Some libraries in this study had Jurkat cell RNA spiked in. The CDR3 nucleotides are TGTGCCAGCAGCTTACTGATCGGGCAGGGTATAGACTATGGCTACACCTTC. Its protein product is CASSLLIGQGIDYGYTF.